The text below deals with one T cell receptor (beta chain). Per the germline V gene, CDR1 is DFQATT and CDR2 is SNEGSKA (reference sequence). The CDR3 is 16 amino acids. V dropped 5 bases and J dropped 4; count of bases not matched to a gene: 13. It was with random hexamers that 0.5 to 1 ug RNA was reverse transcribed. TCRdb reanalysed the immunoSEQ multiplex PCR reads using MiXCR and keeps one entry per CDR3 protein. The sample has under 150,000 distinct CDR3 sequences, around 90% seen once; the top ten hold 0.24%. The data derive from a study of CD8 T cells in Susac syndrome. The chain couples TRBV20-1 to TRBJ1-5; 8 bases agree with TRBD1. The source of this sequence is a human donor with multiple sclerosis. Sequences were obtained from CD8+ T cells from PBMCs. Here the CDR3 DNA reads TGCAGTGCTCCTATAAACGGACAGGGCACTAATCAGCCCCAGCATTTT. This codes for CSAPINGQGTNQPQHF.